This TCR beta chain was documented in a study of cytomegalovirus exposure and HLA in healthy donors. Study-wide results and limits: Sequence variants that were highly shared formed a cluster that was likely a sequencing artifact. Later work found that TCR association rates differed between HLA loci; DRB1 had the most and HLA-C the fewest.

A remark on this clone: The antigen remains undetermined.

The donors were healthy bone marrow donors. At collection, donors were nominally healthy, but unrecorded immune exposures were probable. Per germline, CDR1 SGHRS and CDR2 YFSETQ. The CDR3 is 15 amino acids. The V end lost 0 bases, the J end lost 0 bases, and 9 bases lay between the germline ends. A multiplex PCR was run with 60 Vbeta primers and 13 Jbeta primers. Generated by immunoSEQ multiplex PCR, the TCRdb table keeps only in-frame clones and is missing some. Listed are 100,000 to 150,000 clones; 2.5% to 3% falls within the top ten. The V gene is TRBV5-1, the J gene TRBJ1-1; no firm D call. Sequencing was done on a sample of PBMCs. The origin of this receptor is a man aged 25 to 40 in good health and CMV-seronegative. The CDR3 region has the DNA TGCGCCAGCAGCTTGGATGCCGACTTGAACACTGAAGCTTTCTTT. Translated: CASSLDADLNTEAFF.